Listed below are T cell receptor beta chains from one sample, sequenced in a study of human T cells and chemical hapten exposure. TCRdb fed the RACE reads into MiXCR, producing one record per CDR3 protein. This table has 110,000 or so distinct CDR3 sequences, approximately 36% appearing once. The sequencing here drew on whole blood, taken in connection with sensitization to the hapten diphenylcyclopropenone (DPC). Receptor source: a man aged 35 to 55 with alopecia areata. Some clones in this sample may be carry-over from other donors' samples. The CDR3 runs from the conserved cysteine through the conserved F or W. The order of the fields is J gene, V gene, D gene, clone size, CDR3 protein, CDR3 DNA. The D gene is left open where the match is weak. Some rows have no size entry. The others give once, few or many, or a class for an expanded clone.

>TRBJ2-4|TRBV28|.|.
CASSLGIRTEIQYF
TGTGCCAGCAGTTTGGGGATTAGGACAGAGATTCAGTACTTC
>TRBJ2-6|TRBV7-9|TRBD1|few
CASSTGAGANVLTF
TGTGCCAGCAGCACAGGGGCTGGGGCCAACGTCCTGACTTTC
>TRBJ2-3|TRBV20-1|TRBD2|.
CSASLAGAADTQYF
TGCAGTGCTAGTCTAGCGGGAGCGGCAGATACGCAGTATTTT
>TRBJ2-5|TRBV7-7|TRBD1|few
CASSLDRDGETQYF
TGTGCTAGCAGCTTAGACAGGGACGGAGAGACCCAGTACTTC
>TRBJ2-1|TRBV4-3|TRBD2|.
CASRTSGRAPSYNEQFF
TGCGCCAGCAGGACTAGCGGGAGGGCGCCCTCCTACAATGAGCAGTTCTTC
>TRBJ1-1|TRBV10-3|.|few
CAISPQGDTEAFF
TGTGCCATCAGCCCACAGGGTGACACTGAAGCTTTCTTT
>TRBJ2-1|TRBV7-2|TRBD2|.
CASSQTSGGPELIF
TGTGCCAGCAGTCAAACTAGCGGGGGTCCCGAGCTAATTTTC
>TRBJ1-1|TRBV27|.|.
CASSFSGLNTEAFF
TGTGCCAGCAGTTTCTCAGGTTTGAACACTGAAGCTTTCTTT
>TRBJ1-4|TRBV20-1|.|.
CSARGGVQSNEKLFF
TGCAGTGCTAGAGGAGGGGTGCAGAGTAATGAAAAACTGTTTTTT
>TRBJ2-5|TRBV7-2|TRBD1|few
CASSLGGRGQETQYF
TGTGCCAGCAGCTTAGGGGGCAGGGGGCAAGAGACCCAGTACTTC
>TRBJ1-6|TRBV7-2|.|.
CASTGMEYNSPLHF
TGTGCCAGCACAGGGATGGAATATAATTCACCCCTCCACTTT
>TRBJ2-1|TRBV24-1|TRBD2|.
CATSDAGTSAYNEQFF
TGTGCCACCAGTGATGCCGGGACTAGCGCCTACAATGAGCAGTTCTTC
>TRBJ1-1|TRBV6-5|TRBD1|many
CASSPGTGGRTEAFF
TGTGCCAGCAGTCCCGGGACAGGGGGACGCACTGAAGCTTTCTTT
>TRBJ2-5|TRBV29-1|TRBD2|few
CSVDGTSGGSETQYF
TGCAGCGTAGACGGGACTAGCGGGGGATCGGAGACCCAGTACTTC
>TRBJ1-2|TRBV12-3/TRBV12-4|TRBD1|few
CASSPGGVSNLLYGYTF
TGTGCCAGCAGTCCAGGGGGGGTGTCGAATCTTCTCTATGGCTACACCTTC
>TRBJ2-5|TRBV29-1|TRBD1|.
CSVRQGLETQYF
TGCAGCGTTAGACAGGGGTTGGAGACCCAGTACTTC
>TRBJ2-1|TRBV6-5|TRBD2|.
CASSYSLLAGGPDEQFF
TGTGCCAGCAGTTACTCGTTGTTAGCGGGAGGGCCTGATGAGCAGTTCTTC
>TRBJ2-1|TRBV14|TRBD2|few
CASSQDETLAGVPYNEQFF
TGTGCCAGCAGCCAAGATGAAACGCTAGCGGGAGTCCCCTACAATGAGCAGTTCTTC
>TRBJ2-7|TRBV15|TRBD1|.
CATSRAPGQGIGEQYF
TGTGCCACCAGCAGAGCTCCGGGACAGGGGATTGGCGAGCAGTACTTC
>TRBJ2-1|TRBV11-2|.|.
CASSRRLYNEQFF
TGTGCCAGCAGCCGCCGGCTCTACAATGAGCAGTTCTTC
>TRBJ2-7|TRBV7-9|.|.
CASSLGHGGGQYF
TGTGCCAGCAGCTTAGGCCATGGGGGCGGGCAGTACTTC
>TRBJ2-7|TRBV28|.|few
CASSKRTGLGYEQYF
TGTGCCAGCAGTAAACGGACCGGTCTAGGATACGAGCAGTACTTC
>TRBJ2-1|TRBV4-3|.|.
CASSQGTGHNEQFF
TGCGCCAGCAGCCAAGGTACAGGGCATAATGAGCAGTTCTTC
>TRBJ2-5|TRBV29-1|TRBD1|few
CSAERNRGSPMLRTQYF
TGCAGCGCGGAAAGGAACAGGGGAAGTCCTATGCTGAGGACCCAGTACTTC
>TRBJ2-2|TRBV12-3/TRBV12-4|.|few
CASTLGTLMNTGELFF
TGTGCCAGCACCTTAGGGACCCTGATGAACACCGGGGAGCTGTTTTTT
>TRBJ2-1|TRBV5-5|TRBD2|.
CASSSTPGTSNEQFF
TGTGCCAGCAGCTCAACGCCCGGGACTAGCAATGAGCAGTTCTTC
>TRBJ2-1|TRBV29-1|TRBD1|.
CSVEGTGGANEQFF
TGCAGCGTTGAAGGGACAGGGGGCGCCAATGAGCAGTTCTTC
>TRBJ1-2|TRBV29-1|.|once
CSVESKGDGYTF
TGCAGCGTGGAATCTAAGGGCGATGGCTACACCTTC